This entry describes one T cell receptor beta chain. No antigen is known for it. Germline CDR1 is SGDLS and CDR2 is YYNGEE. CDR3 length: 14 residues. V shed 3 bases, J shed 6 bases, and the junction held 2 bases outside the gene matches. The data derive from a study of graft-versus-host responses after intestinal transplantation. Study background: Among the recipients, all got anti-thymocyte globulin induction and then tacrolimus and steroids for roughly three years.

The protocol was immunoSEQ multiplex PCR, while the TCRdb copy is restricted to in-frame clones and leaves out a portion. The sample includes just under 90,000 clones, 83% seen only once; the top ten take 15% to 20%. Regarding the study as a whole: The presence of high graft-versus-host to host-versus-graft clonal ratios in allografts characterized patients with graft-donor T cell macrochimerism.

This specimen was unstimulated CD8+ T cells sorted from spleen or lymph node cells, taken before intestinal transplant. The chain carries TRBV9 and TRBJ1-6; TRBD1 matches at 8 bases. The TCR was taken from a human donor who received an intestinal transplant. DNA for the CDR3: TGTGCCAGCAGCGAGACAGGGGCTAATTCACCCCTCCACTTT. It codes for CASSETGANSPLHF. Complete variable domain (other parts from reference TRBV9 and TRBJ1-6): DSGVTQTPKHLITATGQRVTLRCSPRSGDLSVYWYQQSLDQGLQFLIQYYNGEERAKGNILERFSAQQFPDLHSELNLSSLELGDSALYFCASSETGANSPLHFGNGTRLTVT.